Below, one T cell receptor (beta chain) is given with its context. The authors' processing: Amplification from reference gene primers served as the basis for estimated nucleated cell counts. TCRdb's copy holds only in-frame clones and misses some; the assay was immunoSEQ multiplex PCR. That table gives V, J and clone size, and the DNA gave D and trimming. This table holds some 260,000 clones, 82% found once. Germline CDR1 SGHRS, CDR2 YFSETQ. The CDR3 sequence is 13 residues long. Deletions cut 4 bases from V and 10 bases from J, with 12 bases between. This entry comes from a study of blood T cell repertoires in COVID-19. Study-wide context: The cDNA or gDNA used as material had been derived from T cells, B-cell-depleted T cells, or PBMCs.

What was sequenced was peripheral blood. The sequence was collected from a woman older than 75 with active or convalescent COVID-19. This chain joins TRBV5-1 and TRBJ1-6, with D hard to call. The CDR3 reads CASSVPGESPLHF. The CDR3 DNA reads as TGCGCCAGCAGCGTTCCCGGAGAGTCACCCCTCCACTTT.